Below are 25 T cell receptor beta chains sequenced from a single sample in a study of cytomegalovirus exposure and HLA in healthy donors. Primers for the PCR totalled 60 Vbeta and 13 Jbeta. Assay: immunoSEQ multiplex PCR; the TCRdb copy retains only in-frame clones and omits some. This sample has around 57,000 clones, with around 89% found just once. Sequencing was carried out using PBMCs. Receptor source: a man aged 25 to 40 in good health and CMV-seropositive.

The V and J genes are TRBV7-2 and TRBJ1-3; 8 bases fit TRBD1. The germline CDR1 and CDR2 sequences are SGHTA and FQGNSA. The V and J ends lost 6 bases and 4 bases, in that order; junction bases with no gene match: 5. This CDR3 region has 14 residues. The CDR3 sequence is CASRRQGTGNTIYF. DNA for the CDR3: TGTGCCAGCAGACGACAGGGGACAGGAAACACCATATATTTT.

This clone has a single count. The rearrangement uses TRBV4-1 and TRBJ2-3; 15 nucleotides agree with TRBD2. Unmatched junction bases numbered 5, after V lost 4 bases and J lost 3 bases. This CDR3 is built from 17 residues. The germline V gene has CDR1 MGHRA and CDR2 YSYEKL. CDR3 sequence (DNA): TGCGCCAGCAGCCCCGGCGGACTAGCGGGAGGGACAGATACGCAGTATTTT. Its protein is CASSPGGLAGGTDTQYF.

Notes on this clone: One end of the junction varies from germline; a read error may be responsible. This rearrangement joins TRBV28 to TRBJ1-1; possible D gene TRBD1, 5 bases. Germline V gene data show CDR1 as MDHEN and CDR2 as SYDVKM. The CDR3 covers 15 residues. The CDR3 protein is CASSLWDGSNTEAFF. The CDR3 DNA follows: TGTGCCAGCAGTCTATGGGACGGGAGTAACACTGAAGCTTTCTTT.

This rearrangement joins TRBV6-5 to TRBJ2-1; D is ambiguous. The ends were cut back, 4 bases at V and 9 bases at J, with 13 bases in the middle. In germline, CDR1 is MNHEY, CDR2 SVGAGI. This CDR3 has 13 amino acids. The CDR3 loop reads CASSSTPIGEQFF. CDR3 nucleotides: TGTGCCAGCAGTTCCACCCCTATCGGTGAGCAGTTCTTC.

This clone was counted once. The chain combines TRBV13 with TRBJ2-1; D gene ambiguous. Germline lookup yields CDR1 PRHDT and CDR2 FYEKMQ (reference sequence). CDR3 length equals 12 residues. V was pared by 1 base and J by 6 bases, with 4 bases between. As DNA, the CDR3 is TGTGCCAGCAGCTTAGACGGCAATGAGCAGTTCTTC. The encoded protein is CASSLDGNEQFF. Full variable domain (missing parts from reference TRBV13 and TRBJ2-1): AAGVIQSPRHLIKEKRETATLKCYPIPRHDTVYWYQQGPGQDPQFLISFYEKMQSDKGSIPDRFSAQQFSDYHSELNMSSLELGDSALYFCASSLDGNEQFFGPGTRLTVL.

The table lists this clone with a few counts. The chain links TRBV4-2 to TRBJ2-7; the D gene is possibly TRBD1 (5 bases). CDR3 length equals 13 residues. Germline V gene sequence: CDR1 LGHNA, CDR2 YNFKEQ. Trimming left V 6 bases short and J 1 base short, with 10 bases between. The CDR3 sequence is CASSVDRSYEQYF. For the CDR3, the DNA is TGTGCCAGCAGTGTCGACAGATCCTACGAGCAGTACTTC.

The genes are TRBV5-1 and TRBJ2-1; maybe TRBD2 (5 bases). The CDR3 contains 16 residues. CDR1 SGHRS and CDR2 YFSETQ come from the germline V gene. Trimming cost V 0 bases and J 8 bases, with 18 bases left between them. In DNA, the CDR3 is TGCGCCAGCAGCTTGGACAGCGGCTTTAATAAGGATGAGCAGTTCTTC. Amino acids: CASSLDSGFNKDEQFF.

The V gene is TRBV2, the J gene TRBJ2-7; 10 bases line up with TRBD1. The CDR3 has 16 residues. Germline V gene sequence: CDR1 SNHLY, CDR2 FYNNEI. V lost 3 bases to trimming and J lost 2 bases; unmatched junction nucleotides: 7. The CDR3 loop is CASSDNRDRGTYEQYF. CDR3 nucleotide sequence: TGTGCCAGCAGTGATAACCGGGACAGGGGCACCTACGAGCAGTACTTC.

The V call is TRBV7-9, the J call TRBJ2-1; 11 positions agree with TRBD2. Germline trimming cut 1 base from V and 9 bases from J; bases unmatched to any gene: 5. This CDR3 is built from 15 residues. CDR1 and CDR2 (germline): SEHNR, FQNEAQ (reference sequence). The CDR3 reads CASSLVTSGSFEQFF. Here the CDR3 DNA reads TGTGCCAGCAGCTTAGTTACTAGCGGGAGTTTTGAGCAGTTCTTC. Complete variable domain (other parts from reference TRBV7-9 and TRBJ2-1): DTGVSQNPRHKITKRGQNVTFRCDPISEHNRLYWYRQTLGQGPEFLTYFQNEAQLEKSRLLSDRFSAERPKGSFSTLEIQRTEQGDSAMYLCASSLVTSGSFEQFFGPGTRLTVL.

This rearrangement joins TRBV4-3 to TRBJ2-7; no reliable D call. The CDR3 consists of 15 residues. Per the germline V gene, CDR1 is LGHNA and CDR2 is YSLEER. Trimming removed 0 bases at V and 0 bases at J, with 9 bases between. The CDR3, as DNA: TGCGCCAGCAGCCAAGATCGGCTAGTCTCCTACGAGCAGTACTTC. Translation gives CASSQDRLVSYEQYF.

The genes are TRBV19 and TRBJ2-7, with no clear D. Trimming stripped 7 bases from V and 4 bases from J, with 17 bases between. Germline-derived CDR1 and CDR2 are LNHDA and SQIVND (reference sequence). This CDR3 contains 14 residues. Here the CDR3 reads CASTRLAKSYEQYF. CDR3 in DNA: TGTGCCAGTACTCGACTGGCGAAGAGTTACGAGCAGTACTTC.

The chain joins TRBV9 to TRBJ2-7, with TRBD1 as a possible D gene (5 bases). Germline V gene data show CDR1 as SGDLS and CDR2 as YYNGEE. This CDR3 spans 14 amino acids. Trimming removed 4 bases from V and 3 bases from J, with 14 bases in between. The DNA of the CDR3 is TGTGCCAGCAGCCCCTACGACAGCTTCTACGAGCAGTACTTC. It translates to CASSPYDSFYEQYF. The variable domain in full, with the rest retrieved from reference TRBV9 and TRBJ2-7, is DSGVTQTPKHLITATGQRVTLRCSPRSGDLSVYWYQQSLDQGLQFLIQYYNGEERAKGNILERFSAQQFPDLHSELNLSSLELGDSALYFCASSPYDSFYEQYFGPGTRLTVT.

The CDR3 coding sequence is TGTGCCAGCAGCTTAGCCGGGCCCGGGACTAGCGGGTACGAGCAGTACTTC. This gives the protein CASSLAGPGTSGYEQYF. The chain uses TRBV7-2 and TRBJ2-5; 12 nucleotides line up with TRBD2. The J call is in doubt because the DNA end fits TRBJ2-7 better. The CDR3 has 17 residues. The germline CDR1 and CDR2 sequences are SGHTA and FQGNSA.

The genes are TRBV5-1 and TRBJ2-2; 14 bases map to TRBD2. CDR1 is SGHRS, CDR2 YFSETQ, per germline. Losses at the gene ends were 4 bases for V and 4 bases for J; bases not matched to a gene: 3. The CDR3 has 16 residues. The CDR3 coding sequence is TGCGCCAGCAGCGACGGGACTAGCGGGAGCACCGGGGAGCTGTTTTTT. Translation gives CASSDGTSGSTGELFF.

CDR3 protein: CASSQLGQGYNEQFF. The CDR3 DNA follows: TGCGCCAGCAGCCAACTGGGACAGGGCTACAATGAGCAGTTCTTC. The gene calls are TRBV4-1 and TRBJ2-1; 9 nucleotides match TRBD1. This CDR3 has 15 amino acids. The junction had 2 bases not matched to a gene; V was cut back by 2 bases and J by 3 bases. In germline, CDR1 is MGHRA, CDR2 YSYEKL.

The V call is TRBV13, the J call TRBJ1-1; TRBD1 might be the D (5 bases). Germline CDR1 is PRHDT and CDR2 is FYEKMQ (reference sequence). Trimming left V 1 base short and J 11 bases short, with 23 bases between. This CDR3 has 16 amino acids. CDR3 in amino acids: CASSLEGEATGEEAFF. The CDR3 nucleotides are TGTGCCAGCAGCTTAGAAGGAGAGGCAACGGGGGAGGAGGCTTTCTTT. The full variable domain, with the rest looked up from reference TRBV13 and TRBJ1-1, is AAGVIQSPRHLIKEKRETATLKCYPIPRHDTVYWYQQGPGQDPQFLISFYEKMQSDKGSIPDRFSAQQFSDYHSELNMSSLELGDSALYFCASSLEGEATGEEAFFGQGTRLTVV.

This clone was counted a single time. The V call is TRBV7-2, the J call TRBJ2-5; D not resolved. Near its end, the DNA agrees better with TRBJ2-7, so the J call may be wrong. Germline CDR1 and CDR2: SGHTA and FQGNSA. CDR3 size: 11 residues. The CDR3 here is CASSFNYEQYF. The CDR3 DNA reads TGTGCCAGCAGCTTTAACTACGAGCAGTACTTC.

The J gene is TRBJ1-4, the V gene TRBV25-1, with D maybe TRBD1 (5 bases). V lost 2 bases, J lost 8 bases, and 12 bases lay in between. The CDR3 loop spans 14 amino acids. CDR1 is MGHDK and CDR2 is SYGVNS in the germline V gene. The CDR3 protein is CASSERREGEKLFF. The DNA of the CDR3 is TGTGCCAGCAGTGAACGCAGGGAAGGGGAAAAACTGTTTTTT.

The chain links TRBV18 to TRBJ1-4; D call uncertain. The CDR3 sequence is 14 residues long. V was clipped by 2 bases and J by 2 bases, with 6 bases between them. In germline, CDR1 is KGHSH, CDR2 LQKENI. CDR3 in DNA: TGTGCCAGCTCACCAGGGCAGACTAATGAAAAACTGTTTTTT. It encodes CASSPGQTNEKLFF.

V gene TRBV29-1 combines with J gene TRBJ2-1; no reliable D call. The CDR3 loop spans 13 amino acids. Germline CDR1 reads SQVTM; CDR2 reads ANQGSEA. V was clipped by 7 bases and J by 6 bases, with 16 bases between them. The CDR3: CSACRQVGNEQFF. The CDR3 DNA reads as TGCAGCGCCTGCCGGCAGGTGGGCAATGAGCAGTTCTTC.

The rearrangement uses TRBV4-1 and TRBJ1-6; no clear D gene. This CDR3 has 16 amino acids. Deletions cut 0 bases from V and 9 bases from J, with 15 bases between. CDR1 is MGHRA and CDR2 is YSYEKL in the germline V gene. CDR3 nucleotides: TGCGCCAGCAGCCAAGATCAGATCGGAGGGAGTTCACCCCTCCACTTT. Protein sequence: CASSQDQIGGSSPLHF.

J is TRBJ1-5 and V is TRBV6-1; D not certain. CDR3 length: 13 amino acids. Per germline, CDR1 MNHNS and CDR2 SASEGT. Deletions cut 4 bases from V and 3 bases from J, with 7 bases between. The CDR3 spells CASSAAYNQPQHF. The CDR3 DNA reads as TGTGCCAGCAGTGCAGCCTACAATCAGCCCCAGCATTTT.

V and J are TRBV6-5 and TRBJ2-1, with TRBD1 as a possible D gene (6 bases). The CDR3 covers 14 residues. The germline V gene encodes CDR1 MNHEY and CDR2 SVGAGI. V was shortened by 5 bases and J by 3 bases, with 11 bases between the two germline ends. CDR3 nucleotide sequence: TGTGCCAGCAGTCTCCGGACAGACTACAATGAGCAGTTCTTC. Translated: CASSLRTDYNEQFF.

The rearrangement uses TRBV18 and TRBJ2-1; no definite D call. The V gene's germline CDR1 is KGHSH and CDR2 LQKENI. This CDR3 is 15 amino acids long. V was clipped by 2 bases and J by 0 bases, with 8 bases between them. The CDR3 loop is CASSPTGLSYNEQFF. The CDR3, as DNA: TGTGCCAGCTCACCAACGGGTCTCTCCTACAATGAGCAGTTCTTC. The variable domain in full, with the rest retrieved from reference TRBV18 and TRBJ2-1, is NAGVMQNPRHLVRRRGQEARLRCSPMKGHSHVYWYRQLPEEGLKFMVYLQKENIIDESGMPKERFSAEFPKEGPSILRIQQVVRGDSAAYFCASSPTGLSYNEQFFGPGTRLTVL.

The chain couples TRBV6-1 to TRBJ1-5, with TRBD1 matching 8 bases. Trimming at V came to 4 bases and at J to 2 bases, leaving 4 bases not matched to a gene. This CDR3 comprises 15 residues. CDR1 is MNHNS and CDR2 is SASEGT in the germline V gene. As DNA, the CDR3 is TGTGCCAGCAGTGTTCCGGGACAGGGCAATCAGCCCCAGCATTTT. This translates into CASSVPGQGNQPQHF.